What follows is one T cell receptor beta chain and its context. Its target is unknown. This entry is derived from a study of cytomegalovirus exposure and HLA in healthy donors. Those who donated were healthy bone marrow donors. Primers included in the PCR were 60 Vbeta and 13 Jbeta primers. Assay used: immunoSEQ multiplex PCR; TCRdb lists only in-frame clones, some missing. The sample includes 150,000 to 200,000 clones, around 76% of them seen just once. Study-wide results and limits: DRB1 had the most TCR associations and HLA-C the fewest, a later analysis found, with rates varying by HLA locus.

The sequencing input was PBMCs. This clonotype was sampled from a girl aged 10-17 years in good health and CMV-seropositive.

The CDR3: CASRSGTDLLVTEAFF. The DNA of the CDR3 is TGTGCCAGCAGGAGCGGGACGGACCTTTTGGTGACTGAAGCTTTCTTT. The chain carries TRBV28 and TRBJ1-1; D perhaps matches TRBD1 (5 bases). The CDR3 extends over 16 amino acids. Trimming pared 6 bases from V and 5 bases from J, leaving 22 bases between. Germline V CDR1 and CDR2: MDHEN, SYDVKM.